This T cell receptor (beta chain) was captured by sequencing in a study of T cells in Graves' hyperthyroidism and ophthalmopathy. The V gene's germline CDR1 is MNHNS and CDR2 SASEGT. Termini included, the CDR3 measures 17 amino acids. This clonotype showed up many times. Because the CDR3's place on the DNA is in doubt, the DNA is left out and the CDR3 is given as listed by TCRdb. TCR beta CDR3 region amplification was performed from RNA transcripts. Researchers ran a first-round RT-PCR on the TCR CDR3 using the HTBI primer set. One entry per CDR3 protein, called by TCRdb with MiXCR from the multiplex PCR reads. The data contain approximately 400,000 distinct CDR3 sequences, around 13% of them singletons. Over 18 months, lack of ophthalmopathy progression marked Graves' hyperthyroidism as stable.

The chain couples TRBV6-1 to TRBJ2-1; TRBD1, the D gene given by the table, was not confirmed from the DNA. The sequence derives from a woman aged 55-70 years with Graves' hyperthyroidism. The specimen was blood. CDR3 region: CASSEPFGAGSYNEQFF.